This entry lists 20 T cell receptor beta chains sequenced from one sample in a study of CD8+ T cells in alopecia areata (dated by TCRdb to between 2018 and 2020). Library preparation used the immunoSEQ multiplex PCR assay. RNA was extracted from all samples and reverse transcribed into cDNA, which served as template for TCR sequencing. In its TCRdb copy, this immuneACCESS table keeps in-frame sequences only and misses some clones. Where compared with another copy, unresolved V genes explain less than half of these, and the others have no known cause. Present in this sample are some 210,000 clones, about 60% of which were seen just once. The top ten hold under 0.5% of the sample. The sample's time point label, decoded: baseline before oral tofacitinib. The sequencing used CD4+ T cells sorted from blood, collected at week 0. These TCRs come from a human donor with alopecia areata.

This chain links TRBV29-1 with TRBJ2-7, with TRBD2 as a possible D gene (5 bases). Germline lookup yields CDR1 SQVTM and CDR2 ANQGSEA. CDR3 length: 12 residues. Here the CDR3 reads CSFGRSGNEQYF. DNA for the CDR3: TGCAGTTTCGGAAGGTCCGGGAACGAGCAGTACTTC.

This chain uses TRBV5-4 with TRBJ1-2; D uncertain. The V and J ends lost 3 bases and 4 bases respectively, with 4 bases between them. The germline V gene encodes CDR1 SGHNT and CDR2 YYREEE (reference sequence). This CDR3 has 11 residues. CDR3 loop: CASSSTYGYTF. CDR3 in DNA: TGTGCCAGCAGCTCGACCTATGGCTACACCTTC.

The rearrangement uses TRBV29-1 and TRBJ2-3, with D tentatively TRBD2 (6 bases). The V and J ends lost 7 bases and 2 bases respectively, with 13 bases between them. This CDR3 is built from 13 residues. Germline CDR1 reads SQVTM; CDR2 reads ANQGSEA. The CDR3 sequence is CSADPGATDTQYF. The DNA for the CDR3 is TGCAGCGCGGATCCGGGAGCCACAGATACGCAGTATTTT.

The J gene is TRBJ2-3, the V gene TRBV5-4; D remains ambiguous. V lost 1 base to trimming and J lost 5 bases, with 11 bases between them. The CDR3 totals 14 residues. From germline, CDR1 is SGHNT and CDR2 YYREEE (reference sequence). The CDR3 is CASSLHTRQDTQYF. CDR3 coding DNA: TGTGCCAGCAGCTTGCACACGCGGCAAGATACGCAGTATTTT.

The V gene is TRBV5-1, the J gene TRBJ2-5; 11 bases are shared with TRBD1. V was clipped by 4 bases and J by 5 bases; unmatched bases: 10. The germline CDR1 and CDR2 sequences are SGHRS and YFSETQ. The CDR3 runs to 16 residues. CDR3 protein: CASSKADRGLGETQYF. For the CDR3, the DNA is TGCGCCAGCAGCAAGGCGGACAGGGGGCTCGGGGAGACCCAGTACTTC.

The V and J genes are TRBV14 and TRBJ2-6, with D hard to call. The germline V and J ends were trimmed by 2 bases and 3 bases, with 2 bases remaining between them. The CDR3 sequence is 13 residues long. The germline V gene encodes CDR1 SGHDN and CDR2 FVKESK. The CDR3 spells CASSQYGANVLTF. Here the CDR3 DNA reads TGTGCCAGCAGCCAATATGGGGCCAACGTCCTGACTTTC.

V gene TRBV29-1 combines with J gene TRBJ2-5, with D tentatively TRBD1 (5 bases). CDR3 length: 13 residues. Per germline, CDR1 SQVTM and CDR2 ANQGSEA. Trimming left V 6 bases short and J 2 bases short, with 13 bases between. In DNA form, the CDR3 reads TGCAGCGTCATGAGTGGGGCACAAGAGACCCAGTACTTC. Its protein is CSVMSGAQETQYF.

The chain couples TRBV5-6 to TRBJ2-7; TRBD1 agrees at 7 bases. The CDR3 runs 14 residues. Losses at the gene ends were 2 bases for V and 0 bases for J; bases not matched to a gene: 2. CDR1 is SGHDT, CDR2 YYEEEE, per germline. CDR3 region: CASSLKGASYEQYF. DNA of the CDR3: TGTGCCAGCAGCTTAAAGGGGGCCTCCTACGAGCAGTACTTC. Full variable domain (missing parts from reference TRBV5-6 and TRBJ2-7): DAGVTQSPTHLIKTRGQQVTLRCSPKSGHDTVSWYQQALGQGPQFIFQYYEEEERQRGNFPDRFSGHQFPNYSSELNVNALLLGDSALYLCASSLKGASYEQYFGPGTRLTVT.

This chain uses TRBV6-1 with TRBJ2-7, with D unclear. Trimming took off 3 bases at V and 2 bases at J, with 23 bases between the two ends. Looked up from germline, CDR1 is MNHNS and CDR2 is SASEGT. This CDR3 spans 18 amino acids. The CDR3 DNA reads as TGTGCCAGCAGTGAGGACGATTACCTATCGGTTCCGCCCTACGAGCAGTACTTC. It yields the protein CASSEDDYLSVPPYEQYF.

This chain joins TRBV9 and TRBJ2-2; no clear D. CDR1 is SGDLS and CDR2 is YYNGEE in the germline V gene. V was clipped by 0 bases and J by 6 bases, with 6 bases between them. This CDR3 has 13 residues. The CDR3 region is CASSVESPGELFF. The DNA for the CDR3 is TGTGCCAGCAGCGTAGAAAGCCCCGGGGAGCTGTTTTTT.

This clone appeared a single time. CDR3 sequence: CASSQGGLAGGETQYF. CDR3 in DNA: TGCGCCAGCAGCCAAGGTGGACTAGCGGGAGGAGAGACCCAGTACTTC. The V gene is TRBV4-1, the J gene TRBJ2-5; 14 positions agree with TRBD2. The CDR3 loop spans 16 amino acids. V lost 1 base to trimming and J lost 4 bases; unmatched junction nucleotides: 2. Germline-derived CDR1 and CDR2 are MGHRA and YSYEKL.

This sequence joins TRBV30 and TRBJ2-2; D may be TRBD1 (6 bases). The germline gives CDR1 GTSNPN, CDR2 SVGIG (reference sequence). The V end lost 1 base, the J end lost 6 bases, and 18 bases lay between the germline ends. The CDR3 runs to 16 residues. The CDR3 coding sequence is TGTGCCTGGAGTGATTATCGTCTACAGGGCCCCGGGGAGCTGTTTTTT. Translating gives CAWSDYRLQGPGELFF.

The chain recombines TRBV21-1 with TRBJ2-1; the table calls TRBD2, which could not be checked here. TRBV21-1 is assigned pseudogene status. CDR3 length equals 20 residues. CDR3 loop: CASSKEIFFRSGRCCNEQFF. The CDR3 region has the DNA TGTGCCAGCAGCAAAGAGATTTTTTTTCGAAGCGGGAGGTGTTGCAATGAGCAGTTCTTC.

DNA of the CDR3: TGCGCCAGCAGCCCTCGGGACAGTGACATTCAGTACTTC. Its translation: CASSPRDSDIQYF. The chain recombines TRBV5-1 with TRBJ2-4; 7 nucleotides agree with TRBD1. Trimming at V came to 4 bases and at J to 8 bases, leaving 6 bases not matched to a gene. This CDR3 is built from 13 residues. Per germline, CDR1 SGHRS and CDR2 YFSETQ.

This chain links TRBV30 with TRBJ2-4; TRBD1 matches at 7 bases. V shed 3 bases, J shed 3 bases, and the junction held 2 bases outside the gene matches. Germline loops: CDR1 GTSNPN, CDR2 SVGIG (reference sequence). This CDR3 region has 13 residues. The CDR3 region is CAWSRDSKNIQYF. Here the CDR3 DNA reads TGTGCCTGGAGCCGGGACAGCAAAAACATTCAGTACTTC.

V is TRBV18 and J is TRBJ2-7, with 8 bases aligning to TRBD1. The trim removed 2 bases at V and 2 bases at J, leaving 5 bases unmatched. Germline values: CDR1 KGHSH, CDR2 LQKENI. The CDR3 extends over 15 amino acids. The CDR3 region is CASSPYGQGAYEQYF. The CDR3 DNA follows: TGTGCCAGCTCACCATACGGACAGGGCGCCTACGAGCAGTACTTC.

The CDR3 DNA sequence: TGCGCCAGCAGCCAAACGGGGGCTCAAGATACGCAGTATTTT. This gives the protein CASSQTGAQDTQYF. The V gene is TRBV4-1, the J gene TRBJ2-3; D could derive from TRBD1 or TRBD2 (6 bases each). Trimming took off 2 bases at V and 5 bases at J, with 11 bases between the two ends. Germline-derived CDR1 and CDR2 are MGHRA and YSYEKL. The CDR3 length is 14 residues.

This clone has just a few counts. The chain recombines TRBV6-9 with TRBJ2-7; D unclear. CDR1 and CDR2 (germline): MNHGY, SVAAGI. There are 14 residues in the CDR3. Trimming took 2 bases from V and 1 from J, leaving 9 bases between them. CDR3 sequence (DNA): TGTGCCAGCAGTTATATTCGCCGATCCTACGAGCAGTACTTC. This gives the protein CASSYIRRSYEQYF.

The genes are TRBV10-3 and TRBJ1-3; the D is unclear. Trimming took 5 bases from V and 0 from J, leaving 2 bases between them. Germline V gene lookup returns CDR1 ENHRY and CDR2 SYGVKD. The CDR3 runs to 12 residues. The CDR3: CAISTSGNTIYF. CDR3 coding DNA: TGTGCCATCAGTACCTCTGGAAACACCATATATTTT.

The V call is TRBV6-1, the J call TRBJ2-7; TRBD2 matches at 9 bases. After removal of 4 bases from V and 5 bases from J, the junction contained 6 bases not matched to a gene. CDR3 length: 14 amino acids. Germline assignment: CDR1 MNHNS and CDR2 SASEGT. This chain's CDR3 is CASSVRGLANEQYF. The CDR3 bases are TGTGCCAGCAGTGTCAGGGGACTAGCTAACGAGCAGTACTTC.